This TCR beta chain was recovered during a study of blood T cell repertoires in COVID-19. Across the study: Donors in the United States, Italy and Spain gave samples during acute or convalescent COVID-19.

The method was immunoSEQ multiplex PCR; TCRdb's version includes in-frame clones alone and lacks a portion of them. The sample has fewer than 150,000 clones; approximately 86% are singletons. Trimming took off 0 bases at V and 11 bases at J, with 11 bases between the two ends. The CDR3 has 13 amino acids. Germline V gene lookup returns CDR1 LGHNA and CDR2 YSLEER. This chain connects TRBV4-3 to TRBJ1-3; D gene uncertain. The receptor's source is a woman aged 45-65 years who had recovered from COVID-19. The sequenced sample consisted of peripheral blood. The CDR3 DNA reads TGCGCCAGCAGCCAAGATTTTTCTACGGCCATATATTTT. This gives the protein CASSQDFSTAIYF.